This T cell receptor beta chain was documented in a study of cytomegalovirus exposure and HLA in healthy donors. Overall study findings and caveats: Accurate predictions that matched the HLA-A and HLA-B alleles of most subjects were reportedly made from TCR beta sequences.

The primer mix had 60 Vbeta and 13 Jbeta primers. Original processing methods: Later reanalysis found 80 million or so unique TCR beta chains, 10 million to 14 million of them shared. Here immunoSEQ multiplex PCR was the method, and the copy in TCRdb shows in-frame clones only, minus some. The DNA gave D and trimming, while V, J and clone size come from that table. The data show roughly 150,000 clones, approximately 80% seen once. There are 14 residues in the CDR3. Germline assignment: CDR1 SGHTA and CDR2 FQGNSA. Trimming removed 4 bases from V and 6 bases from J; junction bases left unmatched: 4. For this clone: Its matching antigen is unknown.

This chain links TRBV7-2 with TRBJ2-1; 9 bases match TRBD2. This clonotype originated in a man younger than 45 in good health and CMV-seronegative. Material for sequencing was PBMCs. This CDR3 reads CASSYLGLANEQFF. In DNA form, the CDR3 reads TGTGCCAGCAGCTACCTGGGACTAGCCAATGAGCAGTTCTTC.